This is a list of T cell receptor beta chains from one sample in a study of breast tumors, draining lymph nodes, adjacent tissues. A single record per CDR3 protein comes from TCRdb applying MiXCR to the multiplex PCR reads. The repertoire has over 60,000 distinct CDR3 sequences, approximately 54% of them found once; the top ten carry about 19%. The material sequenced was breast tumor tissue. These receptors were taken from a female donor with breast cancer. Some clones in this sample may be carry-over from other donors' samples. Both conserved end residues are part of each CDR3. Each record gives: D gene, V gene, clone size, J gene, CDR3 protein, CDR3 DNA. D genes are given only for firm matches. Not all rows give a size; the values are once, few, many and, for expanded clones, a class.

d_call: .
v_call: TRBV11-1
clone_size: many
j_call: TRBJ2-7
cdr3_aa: CASSLEAQTYEQYF
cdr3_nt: TGTGCCAGCAGCTTAGAGGCACAGACCTACGAGCAGTACTTC

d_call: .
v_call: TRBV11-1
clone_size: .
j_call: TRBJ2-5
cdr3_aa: CAWSVKGNTQYF
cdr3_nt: TGTGCCTGGAGTGTAAAGGGGAACACCCAGTACTTC

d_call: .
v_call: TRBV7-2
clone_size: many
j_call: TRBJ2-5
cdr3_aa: CASSFGLQGTQYF
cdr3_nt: TGTGCCAGCAGTTTCGGACTCCAAGGGACCCAGTACTTC

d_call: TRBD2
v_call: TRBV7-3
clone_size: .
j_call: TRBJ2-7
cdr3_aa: CASSLKGGLAGPYEQYF
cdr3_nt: TGTGCCAGCAGCTTAAAAGGGGGGCTAGCGGGGCCCTACGAGCAGTACTTC

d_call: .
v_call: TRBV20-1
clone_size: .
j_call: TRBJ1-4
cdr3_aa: CSARLRGYRGEKLFF
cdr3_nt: TGCAGTGCTAGGCTCCGGGGTTACCGCGGTGAAAAACTGTTTTTT

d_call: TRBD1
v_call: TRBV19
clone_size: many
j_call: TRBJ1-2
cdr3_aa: CASSRTGTGEYGYTF
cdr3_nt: TGTGCCAGTAGTAGAACCGGGACAGGAGAATATGGCTACACCTTC

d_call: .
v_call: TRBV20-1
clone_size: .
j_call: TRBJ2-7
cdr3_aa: CSAHATSYEQYF
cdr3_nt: TGCAGTGCTCATGCCACCTCCTACGAGCAGTACTTC

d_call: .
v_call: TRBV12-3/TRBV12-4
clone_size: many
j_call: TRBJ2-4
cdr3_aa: CASSEGGVTKNIQYF
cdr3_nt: TGTGCCAGCAGCGAAGGGGGAGTCACCAAAAACATTCAGTACTTC

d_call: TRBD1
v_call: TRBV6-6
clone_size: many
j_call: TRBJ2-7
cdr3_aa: CAGSLTGKEQYF
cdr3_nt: TGTGCCGGGTCCTTGACAGGGAAGGAGCAGTACTTC

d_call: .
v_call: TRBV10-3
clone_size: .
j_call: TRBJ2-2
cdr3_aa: CAISETPGTGGQGELFF
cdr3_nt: TGTGCCATCAGTGAGACTCCCGGGACTGGGGGGCAAGGGGAGCTGTTTTTT

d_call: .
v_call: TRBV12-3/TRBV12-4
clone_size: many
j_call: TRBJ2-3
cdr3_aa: CASSPLGRSSTDTQYF
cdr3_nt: TGTGCCAGCAGTCCCCTTGGGCGGAGTAGCACAGATACGCAGTATTTT

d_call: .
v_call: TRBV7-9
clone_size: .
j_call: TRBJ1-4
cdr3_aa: CASSHSDTEKLFF
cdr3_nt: TGTGCCAGCAGCCACTCGGACACTGAAAAACTGTTTTTT

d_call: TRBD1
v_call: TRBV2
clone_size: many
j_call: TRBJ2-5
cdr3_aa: CASSPNRGSETQYF
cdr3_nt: TGTGCCAGCAGTCCTAACAGGGGGAGCGAGACCCAGTACTTC

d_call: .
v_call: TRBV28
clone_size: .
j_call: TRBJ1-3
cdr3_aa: CASSSLNPTIYF
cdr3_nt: TGTGCCAGCAGCTCCCTAAACCCCACCATATATTTT

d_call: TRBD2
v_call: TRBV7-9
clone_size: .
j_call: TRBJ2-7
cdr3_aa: CASSLPGLATEQYF
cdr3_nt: TGTGCCAGCAGCTTACCGGGACTAGCGACCGAGCAGTACTTC

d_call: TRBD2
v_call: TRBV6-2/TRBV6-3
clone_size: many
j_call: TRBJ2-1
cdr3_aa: CASSYLVAGGSYNEQFF
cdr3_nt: TGTGCCAGCAGTTACTTGGTAGCGGGAGGGTCCTACAATGAGCAGTTCTTC

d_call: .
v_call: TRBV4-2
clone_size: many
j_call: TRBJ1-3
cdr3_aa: CASSPKPFNTIYF
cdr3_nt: TGCGCCAGCAGTCCGAAGCCATTTAACACCATATATTTT

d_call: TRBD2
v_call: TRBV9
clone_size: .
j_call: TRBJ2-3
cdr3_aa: CASSEEEGLAGGSTDTQYF
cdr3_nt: TGTGCCAGCAGCGAGGAGGAGGGACTAGCGGGGGGAAGCACAGATACGCAGTATTTT

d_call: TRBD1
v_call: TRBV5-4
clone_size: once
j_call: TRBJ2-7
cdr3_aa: CASSSGTDISYEQYF
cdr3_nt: TGTGCCAGCAGTTCCGGGACAGATATCTCCTACGAGCAGTACTTC

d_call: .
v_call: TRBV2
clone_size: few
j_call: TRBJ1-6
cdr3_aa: CASSEGEIRPLHF
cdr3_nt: TGTGCCAGCAGTGAAGGAGAGATTCGACCCCTCCACTTT

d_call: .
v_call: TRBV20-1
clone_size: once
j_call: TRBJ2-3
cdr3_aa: CSASLVDTQSF
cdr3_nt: TGCAGTGCTTCCTTAGTGGATACGCAGTCTTTT

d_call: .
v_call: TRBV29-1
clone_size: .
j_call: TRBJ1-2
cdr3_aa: CSVEVGYTF
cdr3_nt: TGCAGCGTTGAAGTGGGCTACACCTTC

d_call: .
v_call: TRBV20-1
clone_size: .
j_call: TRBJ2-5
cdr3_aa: CSARGRQAYQETQYF
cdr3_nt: TGCAGTGCTAGGGGGAGGCAGGCTTACCAAGAGACCCAGTACTTC

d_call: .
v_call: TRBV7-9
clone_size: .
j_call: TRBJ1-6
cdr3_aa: CASSFGGGESPLHF
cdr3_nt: TGTGCCAGCAGCTTCGGCGGGGGGGAATCACCCCTCCACTTT

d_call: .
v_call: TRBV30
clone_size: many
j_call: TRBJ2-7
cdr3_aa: CAWSVNTGTEQYF
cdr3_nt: TGTGCCTGGAGTGTAAATACAGGGACCGAGCAGTACTTC

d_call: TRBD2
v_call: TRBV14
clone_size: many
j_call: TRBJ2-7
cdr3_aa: CASSQDWGRAGYEQYF
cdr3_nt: TGTGCCAGCAGCCAAGATTGGGGGAGGGCCGGCTACGAGCAGTACTTC

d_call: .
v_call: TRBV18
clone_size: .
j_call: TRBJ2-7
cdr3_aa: CASSPEGEREQYF
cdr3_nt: TGTGCCAGCTCACCAGAGGGTGAGCGCGAGCAGTACTTC

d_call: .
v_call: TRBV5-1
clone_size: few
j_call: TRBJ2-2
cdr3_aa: CASSLSSGELFF
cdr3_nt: TGCGCCAGCAGCTTGTCTAGCGGGGAGCTGTTTTTT

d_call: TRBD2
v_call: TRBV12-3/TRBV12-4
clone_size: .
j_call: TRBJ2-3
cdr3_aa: CASSLTSGITTQYF
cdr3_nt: TGTGCCAGCAGCCTGACTAGCGGGATTACTACGCAGTATTTT

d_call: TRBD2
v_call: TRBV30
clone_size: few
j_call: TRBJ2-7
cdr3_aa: CAWSSRGTRYDEQYF
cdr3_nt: TGTGCCTGGAGTTCCCGGGGGACTAGATATGACGAGCAGTACTTC

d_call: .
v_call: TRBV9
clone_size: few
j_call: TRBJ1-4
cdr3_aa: CASSPAGTGGEKLFF
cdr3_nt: TGTGCCAGCAGTCCTGCCGGGACCGGTGGTGAAAAACTGTTTTTT

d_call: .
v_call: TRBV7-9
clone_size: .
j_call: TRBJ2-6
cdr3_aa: CASSLGSSGANVLTF
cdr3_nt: TGTGCCAGCAGCTTAGGTAGCTCTGGGGCCAACGTCCTGACTTTC

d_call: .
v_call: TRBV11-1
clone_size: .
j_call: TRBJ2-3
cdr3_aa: CASRLGHTQYF
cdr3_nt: TGTGCCAGCAGGCTGGGCCATACGCAGTATTTT

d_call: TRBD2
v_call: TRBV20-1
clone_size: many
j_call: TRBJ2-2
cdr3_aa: CSASIAGATGELFF
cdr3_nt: TGCAGTGCTAGTATAGCGGGAGCTACCGGGGAGCTGTTTTTT

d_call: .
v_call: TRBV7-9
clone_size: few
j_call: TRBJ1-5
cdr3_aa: CASTQGPQHF
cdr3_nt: TGTGCCAGCACTCAAGGGCCCCAGCATTTT

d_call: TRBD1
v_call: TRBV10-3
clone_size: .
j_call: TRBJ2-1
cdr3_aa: CAIRGLDRGLDEQFF
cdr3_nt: TGTGCCATCAGGGGCCTGGACAGGGGGCTAGATGAGCAGTTCTTC

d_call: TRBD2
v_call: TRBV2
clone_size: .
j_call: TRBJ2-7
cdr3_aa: CASSLGPAGEVYEQYF
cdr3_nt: TGTGCCAGCAGCTTGGGCCCAGCGGGAGAGGTATACGAGCAGTACTTC

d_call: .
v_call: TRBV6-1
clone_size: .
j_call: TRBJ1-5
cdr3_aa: CASRETGNQPQHF
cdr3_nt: TGTGCCAGCAGAGAGACAGGTAATCAGCCCCAGCATTTT

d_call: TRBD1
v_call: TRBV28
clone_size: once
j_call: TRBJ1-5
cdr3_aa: CASSLTGGTQPQHF
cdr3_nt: TGTGCCAGCAGCCTAACAGGGGGCACTCAGCCCCAGCATTTT

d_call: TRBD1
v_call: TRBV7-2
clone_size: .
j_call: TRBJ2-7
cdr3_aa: CASSTYRGRSYEQYF
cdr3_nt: TGTGCCAGCAGCACATACAGGGGTCGGTCCTACGAGCAGTACTTC

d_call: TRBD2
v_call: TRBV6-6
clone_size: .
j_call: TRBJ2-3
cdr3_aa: CASTPSGRAADTQYF
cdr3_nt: TGTGCCAGCACCCCTAGCGGGAGGGCCGCGGATACGCAGTATTTT

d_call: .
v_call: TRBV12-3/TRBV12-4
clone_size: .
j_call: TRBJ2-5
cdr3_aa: CVSATGISETQYF
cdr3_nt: TGTGTCAGCGCAACCGGGATTTCGGAGACCCAGTACTTC

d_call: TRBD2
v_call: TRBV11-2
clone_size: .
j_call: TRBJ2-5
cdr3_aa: CASSGTSGTVRGTQYF
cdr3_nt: TGTGCCAGCAGCGGGACTAGCGGGACGGTCCGGGGGACCCAGTACTTC

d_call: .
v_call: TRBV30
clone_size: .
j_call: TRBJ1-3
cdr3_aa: CAWSGQGNTIYF
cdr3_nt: TGTGCCTGGAGTGGGCAGGGAAACACCATATATTTT

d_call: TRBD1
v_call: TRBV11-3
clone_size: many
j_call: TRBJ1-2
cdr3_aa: CASSPGTGTLNYGYTF
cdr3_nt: TGTGCCAGCAGCCCCGGGACAGGGACCCTCAACTATGGCTACACCTTC

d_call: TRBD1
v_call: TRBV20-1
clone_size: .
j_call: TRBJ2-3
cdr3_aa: CSANGQGATDTQYF
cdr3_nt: TGCAGTGCTAACGGACAGGGAGCCACAGATACGCAGTATTTT

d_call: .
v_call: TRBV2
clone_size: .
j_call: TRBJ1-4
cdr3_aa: CASSWDPPTNEKLFF
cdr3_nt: TGTGCCAGCAGTTGGGACCCCCCAACTAATGAAAAACTGTTTTTT

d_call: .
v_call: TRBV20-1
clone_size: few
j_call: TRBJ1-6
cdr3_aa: CSAGPDYNSPLHF
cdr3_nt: TGCAGTGCCGGACCAGATTATAATTCACCCCTCCACTTT

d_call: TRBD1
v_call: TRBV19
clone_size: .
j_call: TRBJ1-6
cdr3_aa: CASSPDRGTGNSPLHF
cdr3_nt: TGTGCCAGTAGTCCGGACAGGGGGACTGGTAATTCACCCCTCCACTTT

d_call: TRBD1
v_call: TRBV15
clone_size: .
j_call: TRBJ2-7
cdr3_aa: CATSRETGDHEQYF
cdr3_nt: TGTGCCACCAGCAGAGAGACAGGGGACCACGAGCAGTACTTC

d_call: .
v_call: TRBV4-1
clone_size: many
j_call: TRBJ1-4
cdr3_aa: CASSQRQRGATNEKLFF
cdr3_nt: TGCGCCAGCAGCCAGCGACAGCGAGGTGCAACTAATGAAAAACTGTTTTTT

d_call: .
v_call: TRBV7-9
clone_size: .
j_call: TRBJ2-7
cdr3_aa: CASSHEARAYEQYF
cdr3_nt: TGTGCCAGCAGCCACGAGGCCAGAGCCTACGAGCAGTACTTC

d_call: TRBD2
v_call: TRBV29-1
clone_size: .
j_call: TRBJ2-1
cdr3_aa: CSANAGTSDGEQFF
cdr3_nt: TGCAGCGCCAACGCCGGGACTAGCGATGGTGAGCAGTTCTTC

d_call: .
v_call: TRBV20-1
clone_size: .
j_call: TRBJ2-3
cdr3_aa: CSASWQGEEDTQYF
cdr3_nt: TGCAGTGCTAGTTGGCAGGGGGAGGAGGATACGCAGTATTTT

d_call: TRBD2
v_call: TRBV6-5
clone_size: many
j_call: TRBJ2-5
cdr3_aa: CASSHPPMRGGDETQYF
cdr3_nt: TGTGCCAGCAGTCACCCCCCAATGCGGGGAGGGGATGAGACCCAGTACTTC

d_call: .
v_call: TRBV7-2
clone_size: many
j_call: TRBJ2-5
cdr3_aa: CASSLGVSTETQYF
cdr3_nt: TGTGCCAGCAGCTTAGGAGTGAGTACAGAGACCCAGTACTTC

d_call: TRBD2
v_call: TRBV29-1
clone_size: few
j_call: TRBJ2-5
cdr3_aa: CSVEEYLAGGRDQETQYF
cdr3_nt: TGCAGCGTTGAGGAGTATCTAGCGGGGGGCCGTGACCAAGAGACCCAGTACTTC